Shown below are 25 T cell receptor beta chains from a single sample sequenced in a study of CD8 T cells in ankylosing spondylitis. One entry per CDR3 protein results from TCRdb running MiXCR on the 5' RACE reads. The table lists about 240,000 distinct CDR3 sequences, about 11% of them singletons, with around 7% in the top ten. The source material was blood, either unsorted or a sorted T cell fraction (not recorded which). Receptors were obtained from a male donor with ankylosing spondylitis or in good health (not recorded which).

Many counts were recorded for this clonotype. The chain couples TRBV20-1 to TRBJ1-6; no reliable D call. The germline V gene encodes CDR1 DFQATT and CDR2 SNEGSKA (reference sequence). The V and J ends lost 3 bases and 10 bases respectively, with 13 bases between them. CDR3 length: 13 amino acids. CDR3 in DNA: TGCAGTGCTAGCAAGGGTCTACAATCACCCCTCCACTTT. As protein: CSASKGLQSPLHF.

The CDR3 nucleotides read TGCAGTGCTAGCGACGGAAACTATGGCTACACCTTC. This encodes CSASDGNYGYTF. The chain carries TRBV20-1 and TRBJ1-2, with no clear D. V shed 3 bases and J shed 2 bases, with 7 bases lying between them. CDR1 is DFQATT, CDR2 SNEGSKA, per germline (reference sequence). This CDR3 region has 12 residues.

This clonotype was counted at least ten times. The DNA of the CDR3 is TGTGCCATCAGTGATTCACTAGCAACCCCTCCGAACGAGCAGTACTTC. Translation gives CAISDSLATPPNEQYF. V usage is TRBV10-3 and J usage is TRBJ2-7; D possibly corresponds to TRBD2 (6 bases). Germline V gene lookup returns CDR1 ENHRY and CDR2 SYGVKD. The CDR3 covers 16 residues. Trimming stripped 3 bases from V and 5 bases from J, with 20 bases between.

The DNA for the CDR3 is TGTGCCAGCAGCTTAGTTCTTAACGGCCTACAAGAGACCCAGTACTTC. Translated, it gives CASSLVLNGLQETQYF. This chain uses TRBV7-7 with TRBJ2-5; the D is unclear. The CDR3 consists of 16 residues. The ends were cut back, 1 base at V and 2 bases at J, with 14 bases in the middle. The germline V gene encodes CDR1 SSHAT and CDR2 FNYEAQ (reference sequence).

CDR3 coding DNA: TGCGCCAGCAGTGAGAGGGGCTCCTACGAGCAGTACTTC. Protein product: CASSERGSYEQYF. The chain uses TRBV5-1 and TRBJ2-7; D may be TRBD1 or TRBD2 (5 bases each). The CDR3 has 13 residues. V lost 5 bases, J lost 0 bases, and 9 bases lay in between. The germline CDR1 and CDR2 sequences are SGHRS and YFSETQ.

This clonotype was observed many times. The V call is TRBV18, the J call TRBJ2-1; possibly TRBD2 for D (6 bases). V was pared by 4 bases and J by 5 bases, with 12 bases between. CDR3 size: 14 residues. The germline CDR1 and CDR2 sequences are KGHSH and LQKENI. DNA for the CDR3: TGTGCCAGCTCACGGGCTAGCGTTAACAATGAGCAGTTCTTC. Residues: CASSRASVNNEQFF.

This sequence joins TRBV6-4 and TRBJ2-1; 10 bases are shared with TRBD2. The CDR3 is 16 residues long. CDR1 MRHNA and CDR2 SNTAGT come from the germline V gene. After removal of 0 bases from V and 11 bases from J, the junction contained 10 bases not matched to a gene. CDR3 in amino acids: CASSDSPSGGGSKQFF. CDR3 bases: TGTGCCAGCAGTGACTCGCCTAGCGGGGGAGGTAGTAAGCAGTTCTTC.

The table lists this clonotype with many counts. CDR3 nucleotides: TGTGCCAGCAGTTCCGGGACCTCCTACGAGCAGTACTTC. Its translation: CASSSGTSYEQYF. This chain connects TRBV28 to TRBJ2-7; D could derive from TRBD1 or TRBD2 (5 bases each). The V end lost 4 bases, the J end lost 0 bases, and 7 bases lay between the germline ends. Germline CDR1 and CDR2: MDHEN and SYDVKM. The CDR3 contains 13 residues.

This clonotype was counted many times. CDR3 coding DNA: TGCGCCAGCAGCACCGTACAGGGTAGAGAGACCCAGTACTTC. Its translation: CASSTVQGRETQYF. V is TRBV5-1 and J is TRBJ2-5; D perhaps matches TRBD1 (6 bases). Trimming pared 4 bases from V and 4 bases from J, leaving 14 bases between. Per germline, CDR1 SGHRS and CDR2 YFSETQ. The CDR3 consists of 14 residues.

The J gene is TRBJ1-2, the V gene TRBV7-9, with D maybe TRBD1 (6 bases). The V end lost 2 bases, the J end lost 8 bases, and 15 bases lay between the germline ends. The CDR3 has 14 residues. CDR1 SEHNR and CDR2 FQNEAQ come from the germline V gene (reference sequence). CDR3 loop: CASSLQAGAEGYTF. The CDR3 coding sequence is TGTGCCAGCAGCTTACAGGCGGGGGCGGAAGGCTACACCTTC.

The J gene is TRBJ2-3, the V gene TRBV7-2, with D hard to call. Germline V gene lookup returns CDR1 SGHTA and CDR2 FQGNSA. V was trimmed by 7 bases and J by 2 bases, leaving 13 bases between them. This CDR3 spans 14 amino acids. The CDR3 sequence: CASKVALPTDTQYF. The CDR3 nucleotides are TGTGCCAGCAAAGTTGCGTTACCCACAGATACGCAGTATTTT.

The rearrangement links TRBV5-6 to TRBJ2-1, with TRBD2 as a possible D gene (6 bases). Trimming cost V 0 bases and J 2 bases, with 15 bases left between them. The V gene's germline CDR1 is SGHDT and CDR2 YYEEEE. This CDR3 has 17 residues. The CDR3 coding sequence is TGTGCCAGCAGCTTGGTGGATGGGGGAGGACCCTACAATGAGCAGTTCTTC. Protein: CASSLVDGGGPYNEQFF.

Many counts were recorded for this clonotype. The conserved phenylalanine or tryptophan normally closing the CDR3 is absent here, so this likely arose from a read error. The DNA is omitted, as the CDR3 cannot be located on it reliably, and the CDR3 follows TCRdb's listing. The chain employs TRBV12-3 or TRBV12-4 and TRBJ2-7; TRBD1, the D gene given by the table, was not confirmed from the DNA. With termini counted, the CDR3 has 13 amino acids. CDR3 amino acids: CASSPGQGIRESL.

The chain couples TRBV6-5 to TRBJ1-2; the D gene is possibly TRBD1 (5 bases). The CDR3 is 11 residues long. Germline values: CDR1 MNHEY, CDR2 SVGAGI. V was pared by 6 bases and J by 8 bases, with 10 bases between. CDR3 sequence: CASSRGEGYTF. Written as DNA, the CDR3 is TGTGCCAGCAGCAGAGGGGAGGGCTACACCTTC.

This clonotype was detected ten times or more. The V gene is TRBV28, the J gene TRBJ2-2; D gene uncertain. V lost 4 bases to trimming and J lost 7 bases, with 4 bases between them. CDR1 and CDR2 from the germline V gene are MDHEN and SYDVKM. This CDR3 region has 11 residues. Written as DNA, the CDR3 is TGTGCCAGCAGTTGGCTCGGGGAGCTGTTTTTT. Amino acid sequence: CASSWLGELFF.

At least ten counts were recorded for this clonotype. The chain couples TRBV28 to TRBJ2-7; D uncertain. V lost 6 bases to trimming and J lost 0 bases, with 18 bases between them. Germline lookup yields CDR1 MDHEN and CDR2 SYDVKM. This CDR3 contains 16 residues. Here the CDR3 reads CASSPPKGVRSYEQYF. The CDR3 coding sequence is TGTGCCAGCAGCCCTCCTAAAGGAGTTCGCTCCTACGAGCAGTACTTC.

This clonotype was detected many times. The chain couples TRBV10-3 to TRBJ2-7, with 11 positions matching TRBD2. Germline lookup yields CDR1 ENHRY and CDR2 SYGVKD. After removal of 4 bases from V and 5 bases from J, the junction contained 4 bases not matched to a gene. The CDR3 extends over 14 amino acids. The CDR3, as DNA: TGTGCCATCAGTGCGACTAGCGGGATAGACGAGCAGTACTTC. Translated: CAISATSGIDEQYF.

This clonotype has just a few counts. This CDR3 reads CASSFLAGDTDTQYF. The CDR3 bases are TGTGCCAGCAGCTTCCTGGCAGGGGACACAGATACGCAGTATTTT. The J gene is TRBJ2-3, the V gene TRBV5-6; D is perhaps TRBD1 (6 bases). The CDR3 extends over 15 amino acids. Germline CDR1 SGHDT, CDR2 YYEEEE. V was trimmed by 2 bases and J by 2 bases, leaving 12 bases between them.

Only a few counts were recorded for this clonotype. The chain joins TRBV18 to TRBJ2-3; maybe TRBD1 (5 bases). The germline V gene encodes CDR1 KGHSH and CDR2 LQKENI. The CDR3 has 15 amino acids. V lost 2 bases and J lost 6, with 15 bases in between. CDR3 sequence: CASSPSYRFYDTQYF. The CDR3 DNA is TGTGCCAGCTCACCATCCTACAGGTTTTACGATACGCAGTATTTT.

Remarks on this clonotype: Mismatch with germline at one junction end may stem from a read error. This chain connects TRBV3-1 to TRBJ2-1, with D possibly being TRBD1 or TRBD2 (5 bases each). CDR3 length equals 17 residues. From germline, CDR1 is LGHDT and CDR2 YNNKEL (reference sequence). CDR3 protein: CASSKDTNWDPYNEQFF. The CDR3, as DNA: TGTGCCAGCAGCAAAGATACGAACTGGGACCCCTACAATGAGCAGTTCTTC.

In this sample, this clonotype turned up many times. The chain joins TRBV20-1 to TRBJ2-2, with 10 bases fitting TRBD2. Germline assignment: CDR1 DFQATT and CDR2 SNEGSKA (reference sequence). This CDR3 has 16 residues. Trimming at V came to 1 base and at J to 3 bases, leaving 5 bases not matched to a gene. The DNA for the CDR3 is TGCAGTGCTAGAGCTTTAGCGGGAGGCGACACCGGGGAGCTGTTTTTT. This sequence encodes CSARALAGGDTGELFF.

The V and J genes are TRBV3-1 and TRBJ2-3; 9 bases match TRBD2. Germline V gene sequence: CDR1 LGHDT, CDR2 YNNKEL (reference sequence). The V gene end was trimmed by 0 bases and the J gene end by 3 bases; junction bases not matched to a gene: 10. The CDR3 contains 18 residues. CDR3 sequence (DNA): TGTGCCAGCAGCCAAGAGTACGTTGCGGGAGGGTTAACAGATACGCAGTATTTT. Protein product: CASSQEYVAGGLTDTQYF.

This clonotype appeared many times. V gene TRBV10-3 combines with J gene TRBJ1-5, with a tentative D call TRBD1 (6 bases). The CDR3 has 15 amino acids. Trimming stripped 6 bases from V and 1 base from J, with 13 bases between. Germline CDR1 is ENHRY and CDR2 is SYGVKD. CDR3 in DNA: TGTGCCATCAGGGAGGGGGAAAGGAGCAATCAGCCCCAGCATTTT. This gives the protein CAIREGERSNQPQHF.

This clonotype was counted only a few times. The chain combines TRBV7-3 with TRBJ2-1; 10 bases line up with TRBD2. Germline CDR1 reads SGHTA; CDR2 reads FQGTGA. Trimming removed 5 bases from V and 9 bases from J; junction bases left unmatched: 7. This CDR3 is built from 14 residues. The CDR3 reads CASSPRTSGTEQFF. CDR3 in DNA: TGTGCCAGCAGCCCCCGGACTAGCGGTACTGAGCAGTTCTTC. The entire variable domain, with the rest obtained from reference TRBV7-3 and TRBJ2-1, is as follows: GAGVSQTPSNKVTEKGKYVELRCDPISGHTALYWYRQSLGQGPEFLIYFQGTGAADDSGLPNDRFFAVRPEGSVSTLKIQRTERGDSAVYLCASSPRTSGTEQFFGPGTRLTVL.

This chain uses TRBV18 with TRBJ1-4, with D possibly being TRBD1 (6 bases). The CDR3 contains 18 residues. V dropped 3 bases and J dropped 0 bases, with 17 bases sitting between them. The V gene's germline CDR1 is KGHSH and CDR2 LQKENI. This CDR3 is CASSPRGATGSTNEKLFF. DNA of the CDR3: TGTGCCAGCTCACCCCGTGGCGCTACAGGGTCAACTAATGAAAAACTGTTTTTT.